A single sample gave rise to the 17 T cell receptor beta chains below, sequenced in a study of Ad26.COV2.S vaccination and SARS-CoV-2 variants. Sequenced by immunoSEQ multiplex PCR; TCRdb stores in-frame clones only, minus some. This table has around 370,000 clones, about 91% appearing once. The sample consisted of peripheral blood, taken after recovery from COVID-19. The receptors stem from a human donor who had recovered from COVID-19.

This chain links TRBV19 with TRBJ1-6; the match to TRBD1 covers 10 bases. The CDR3 extends over 14 amino acids. Germline loops: CDR1 LNHDA, CDR2 SQIVND (reference sequence). The junction had 4 bases not matched to a gene; V was cut back by 7 bases and J by 7 bases. Here the CDR3 reads CASTGQGVNSPLHF. The CDR3 DNA is TGTGCCAGTACCGGACAGGGGGTGAATTCACCCCTCCACTTT.

This sequence joins TRBV9 and TRBJ2-5; D not certain. CDR3 length: 14 amino acids. Germline lookup yields CDR1 SGDLS and CDR2 YYNGEE. Trimming shortened V by 4 bases and J by 3 bases, and 13 bases separated the two germline ends. The CDR3 loop reads CASSPGLGEETQYF. As DNA, the CDR3 is TGTGCCAGCAGCCCGGGCCTAGGAGAAGAGACCCAGTACTTC. The full variable domain, in which reference TRBV9 and TRBJ2-5 provide the parts outside the CDR3, is DSGVTQTPKHLITATGQRVTLRCSPRSGDLSVYWYQQSLDQGLQFLIQYYNGEERAKGNILERFSAQQFPDLHSELNLSSLELGDSALYFCASSPGLGEETQYFGPGTRLLVL.

The rearrangement uses TRBV5-1 and TRBJ1-1; the match to TRBD1 covers 9 bases. This CDR3 comprises 15 residues. Germline trimming cut 4 bases from V and 5 bases from J; bases unmatched to any gene: 9. Per germline, CDR1 SGHRS and CDR2 YFSETQ. The CDR3 DNA sequence: TGCGCCAGCAGCGCGTCAAGGACAGGGGTAACTGAAGCTTTCTTT. Protein: CASSASRTGVTEAFF.

This clone was seen only once. The CDR3 reads CASSPYGLVADTQYF. The CDR3 nucleotides read TGTGCCAGCAGTCCCTACGGCCTAGTCGCAGATACGCAGTATTTT. This chain joins TRBV2 and TRBJ2-3; D unresolved. The CDR3 length is 15 residues. Germline CDR1 reads SNHLY; CDR2 reads FYNNEI. The V end lost 5 bases, the J end lost 4 bases, and 16 bases lay between the germline ends.

V usage is TRBV2 and J usage is TRBJ1-2; D might be TRBD1 (6 bases). Between the trimmed V and J ends, which lost 6 bases and 2 bases, there was a span of 16 bases. Germline assignment: CDR1 SNHLY and CDR2 FYNNEI. The length of the CDR3 is 15 residues. The CDR3 nucleotides read TGTGCCAGCAGCGGACGGGACAAAGAAAACTATGGCTACACCTTC. Translated, it gives CASSGRDKENYGYTF. Complete variable domain (other parts from reference TRBV2 and TRBJ1-2): EPEVTQTPSHQVTQMGQEVILRCVPISNHLYFYWYRQILGQKVEFLVSFYNNEISEKSEIFDDQFSVERPDGSNFTLKIRSTKLEDSAMYFCASSGRDKENYGYTFGSGTRLTVV.

This chain joins TRBV19 and TRBJ1-2; D might be TRBD1 (6 bases). The CDR3 is 13 residues long. Germline V gene data show CDR1 as LNHDA and CDR2 as SQIVND (reference sequence). The V end lost 3 bases, the J end lost 4 bases, and 9 bases lay between the germline ends. Here the CDR3 reads CASSIDRLYGYTF. DNA for the CDR3: TGTGCCAGTAGTATTGACAGGCTCTATGGCTACACCTTC.

This clone has just one count. J is TRBJ2-2 and V is TRBV27, with no clear D. V was trimmed by 5 bases and J by 1 base, leaving 2 bases between them. The CDR3 runs to 12 residues. The germline gives CDR1 MNHEY, CDR2 SMNVEV (reference sequence). Here the CDR3 DNA reads TGTGCCAGCAGTAAGAACACCGGGGAGCTGTTTTTT. This sequence encodes CASSKNTGELFF.

V and J are TRBV9 and TRBJ2-2; D is unresolved. With 3 bases removed from V and 6 bases from J, the gap between germline ends came to 9 bases. Germline lookup yields CDR1 SGDLS and CDR2 YYNGEE. The CDR3 consists of 13 residues. CDR3 nucleotides: TGTGCCAGCAGCGCTACCCCAGCCGGGGAGCTGTTTTTT. As protein: CASSATPAGELFF.

Only one count was recorded for this clone. The chain recombines TRBV5-1 with TRBJ2-3; tentative D call: TRBD2 (7 bases). The CDR3 covers 14 residues. V gave up 4 bases and J gave up 4 bases, with 13 bases separating them. Looked up from germline, CDR1 is SGHRS and CDR2 is YFSETQ. CDR3 amino acids: CASSPRGGADTQYF. CDR3 sequence (DNA): TGCGCCAGCAGCCCCAGGGGAGGGGCAGATACGCAGTATTTT.

This sequence joins TRBV29-1 and TRBJ1-1; the match to TRBD1 covers 7 bases. After removal of 4 bases from V and 3 bases from J, the junction contained 5 bases not matched to a gene. The CDR3 runs to 13 residues. Germline CDR1 reads SQVTM; CDR2 reads ANQGSEA. CDR3 region: CSVAAGQYTEAFF. The CDR3 nucleotides are TGCAGCGTTGCCGCGGGACAGTACACTGAAGCTTTCTTT.

The table lists this clone with a count of one. The chain links TRBV19 to TRBJ1-2; 7 bases map to TRBD1. This CDR3 region has 13 residues. Losses at the gene ends were 6 bases for V and 3 bases for J; bases not matched to a gene: 4. Per the germline V gene, CDR1 is LNHDA and CDR2 is SQIVND (reference sequence). The CDR3 nucleotides are TGTGCCAGTAGCACAGGGGTTCACTATGGCTACACCTTC. Translated, it gives CASSTGVHYGYTF.

This chain links TRBV7-2 with TRBJ2-6; unclear D gene. Trimming cost V 6 bases and J 1 base, with 19 bases left between them. Looked up from germline, CDR1 is SGHTA and CDR2 is FQGNSA. This CDR3 has 18 residues. The CDR3 DNA is TGTGCCAGCAGGAAGACAAACGAGAGGTTATCTGGGGCCAACGTCCTGACTTTC. Its protein product is CASRKTNERLSGANVLTF.

This clone was picked up one time. Other nucleotide sequences from this sample produce the same CDR3. The V and J genes are TRBV6-5 and TRBJ1-2; TRBD1 agrees at 9 bases. The CDR3 covers 15 residues. Trimming took 2 bases from V and 4 from J; bases not matched to a gene: 5. Germline V gives CDR1 MNHEY, CDR2 SVGAGI. The CDR3 region is CASSYPGTGSYGYTF. CDR3 DNA: TGTGCCAGCAGTTACCCCGGGACAGGGAGCTATGGCTACACCTTC.

The CDR3 DNA reads TGTGCCAGCAGCCCGAGGACCTTATTTTTTTCCTACGAGCAGTACTTC. It is translated as CASSPRTLFFSYEQYF. V is TRBV9 and J is TRBJ2-7; D call uncertain. There are 16 residues in the CDR3. Germline CDR1 is SGDLS and CDR2 is YYNGEE. The germline V and J ends were trimmed by 4 bases and 1 base, with 18 bases remaining between them. The whole variable domain, remainder taken from reference TRBV9 and TRBJ2-7, is DSGVTQTPKHLITATGQRVTLRCSPRSGDLSVYWYQQSLDQGLQFLIQYYNGEERAKGNILERFSAQQFPDLHSELNLSSLELGDSALYFCASSPRTLFFSYEQYFGPGTRLTVT.

This chain uses TRBV4-3 with TRBJ1-2, with 11 bases lining up with TRBD1. Trimming took 0 bases from V and 8 from J; bases not matched to a gene: 5. Looked up from germline, CDR1 is LGHNA and CDR2 is YSLEER. The CDR3 contains 15 residues. The CDR3 DNA is TGCGCCAGCAGCCAAGATGCCGGGACAGGGGGAGGCTACACCTTC. The encoded protein is CASSQDAGTGGGYTF.

The V and J genes are TRBV27 and TRBJ1-2; 8 nucleotides align to TRBD1. Germline loops: CDR1 MNHEY, CDR2 SMNVEV (reference sequence). The V segment lost 5 bases and the J segment 4 bases; nucleotides outside the gene matches: 15. The CDR3 sequence is 17 residues long. Here the CDR3 DNA reads TGTGCCAGCAGTCCGAGACGGACAGGGTCCCTAATCTATGGCTACACCTTC. Amino acids: CASSPRRTGSLIYGYTF.

This chain joins TRBV5-1 and TRBJ1-2, with D possibly matching TRBD1 (5 bases). V was cut by 1 base and J by 2 bases, with 9 bases left in between. CDR1 is SGHRS and CDR2 is YFSETQ in the germline V gene. The CDR3 is 14 residues long. In DNA form, the CDR3 reads TGCGCCAGCAGCTTGTATCCAGGGAACTATGGCTACACCTTC. Translating gives CASSLYPGNYGYTF. The full variable domain, in which reference TRBV5-1 and TRBJ1-2 provide the parts outside the CDR3, is KAGVTQTPRYLIKTRGQQVTLSCSPISGHRSVSWYQQTPGQGLQFLFEYFSETQRNKGNFPGRFSGRQFSNSRSEMNVSTLELGDSALYLCASSLYPGNYGYTFGSGTRLTVV.